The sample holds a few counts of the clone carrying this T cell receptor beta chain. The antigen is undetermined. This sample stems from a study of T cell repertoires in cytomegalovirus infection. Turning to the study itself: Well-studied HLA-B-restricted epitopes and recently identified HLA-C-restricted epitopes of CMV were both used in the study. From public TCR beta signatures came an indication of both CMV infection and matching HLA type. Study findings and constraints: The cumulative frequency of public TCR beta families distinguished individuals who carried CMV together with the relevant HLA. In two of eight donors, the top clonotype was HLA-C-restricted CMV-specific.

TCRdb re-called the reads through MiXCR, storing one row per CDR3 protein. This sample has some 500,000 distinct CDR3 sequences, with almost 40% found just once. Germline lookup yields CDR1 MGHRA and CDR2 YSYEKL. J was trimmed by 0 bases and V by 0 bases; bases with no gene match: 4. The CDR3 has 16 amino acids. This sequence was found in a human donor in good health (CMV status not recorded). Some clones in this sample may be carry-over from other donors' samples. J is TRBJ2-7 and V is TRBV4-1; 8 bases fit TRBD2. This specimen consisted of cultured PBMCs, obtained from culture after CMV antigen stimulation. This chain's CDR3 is CASSQDGAGGSYEQYF. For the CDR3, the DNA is TGCGCCAGCAGCCAAGATGGGGCGGGGGGCTCCTACGAGCAGTACTTC.